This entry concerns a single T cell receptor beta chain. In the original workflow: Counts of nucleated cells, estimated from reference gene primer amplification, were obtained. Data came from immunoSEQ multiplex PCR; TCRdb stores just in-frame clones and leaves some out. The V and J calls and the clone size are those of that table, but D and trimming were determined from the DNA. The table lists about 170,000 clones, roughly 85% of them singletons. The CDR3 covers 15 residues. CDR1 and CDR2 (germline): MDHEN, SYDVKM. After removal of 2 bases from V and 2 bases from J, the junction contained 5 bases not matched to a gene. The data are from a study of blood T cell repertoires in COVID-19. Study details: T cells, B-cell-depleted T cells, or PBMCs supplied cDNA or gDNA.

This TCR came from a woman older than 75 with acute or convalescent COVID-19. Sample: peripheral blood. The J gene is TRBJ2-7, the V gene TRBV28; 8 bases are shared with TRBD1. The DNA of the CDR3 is TGTGCCAGCAGTTTACCGGGACAGGTACCCTACGAGCAGTACTTC. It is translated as CASSLPGQVPYEQYF.